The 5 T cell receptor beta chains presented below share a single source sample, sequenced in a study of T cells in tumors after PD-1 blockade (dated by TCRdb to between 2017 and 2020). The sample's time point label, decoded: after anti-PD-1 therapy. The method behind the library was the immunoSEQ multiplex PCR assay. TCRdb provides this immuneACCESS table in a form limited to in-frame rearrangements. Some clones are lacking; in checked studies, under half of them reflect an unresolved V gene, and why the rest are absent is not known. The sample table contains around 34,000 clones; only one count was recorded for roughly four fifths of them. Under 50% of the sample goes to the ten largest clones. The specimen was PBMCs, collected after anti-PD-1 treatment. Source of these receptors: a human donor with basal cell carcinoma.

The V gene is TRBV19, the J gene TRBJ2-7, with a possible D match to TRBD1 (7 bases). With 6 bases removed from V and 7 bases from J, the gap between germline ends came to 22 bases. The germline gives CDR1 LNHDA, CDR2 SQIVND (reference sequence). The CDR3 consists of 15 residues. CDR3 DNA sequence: TGTGCCAGTAGCGATCGGGGGCAGGGGGGAAGGGAGCAGTACTTC. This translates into CASSDRGQGGREQYF.

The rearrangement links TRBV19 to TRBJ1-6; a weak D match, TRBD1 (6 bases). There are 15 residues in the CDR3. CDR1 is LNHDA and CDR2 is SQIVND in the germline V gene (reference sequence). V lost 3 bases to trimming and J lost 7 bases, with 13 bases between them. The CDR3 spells CASSIQGQRNSPLHF. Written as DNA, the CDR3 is TGTGCCAGTAGTATCCAAGGACAGAGGAATTCACCCCTCCACTTT.

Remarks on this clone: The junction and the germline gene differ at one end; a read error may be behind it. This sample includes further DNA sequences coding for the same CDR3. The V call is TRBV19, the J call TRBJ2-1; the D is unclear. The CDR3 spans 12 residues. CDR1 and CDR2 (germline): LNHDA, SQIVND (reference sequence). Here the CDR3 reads CASRTSRNEQFF. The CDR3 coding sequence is TGTGCTAGTAGGACGTCGAGGAATGAGCAGTTCTTC.

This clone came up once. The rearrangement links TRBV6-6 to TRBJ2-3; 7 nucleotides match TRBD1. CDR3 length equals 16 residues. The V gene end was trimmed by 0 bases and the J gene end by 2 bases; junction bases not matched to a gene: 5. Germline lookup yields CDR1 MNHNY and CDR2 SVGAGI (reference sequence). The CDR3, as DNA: TGTGCCAGCAGTTACTCAGACAGGGAAGTCACAGATACGCAGTATTTT. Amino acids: CASSYSDREVTDTQYF.

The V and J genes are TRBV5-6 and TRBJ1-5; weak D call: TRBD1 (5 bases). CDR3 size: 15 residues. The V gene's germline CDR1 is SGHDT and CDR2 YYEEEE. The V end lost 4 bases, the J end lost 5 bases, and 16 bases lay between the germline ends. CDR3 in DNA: TGTGCCAGCAGCCCGGGGACGGCGTACCATCAGCCCCAGCATTTT. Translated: CASSPGTAYHQPQHF.